These T cell receptor beta chains were read from a single sample in a study of cytomegalovirus exposure and HLA in healthy donors. Repertoires were generated with immunoSEQ multiplex PCR, while TCRdb's copy carries only in-frame clones and drops some. This sample contains over 100,000 clones. Sequenced material: PBMCs. These receptors all come from a man aged 18 to 30 in good health and CMV-seronegative. Both conserved end residues are part of each CDR3. D genes are given only for firm matches.

d_call	v_call	j_call	cdr3_nt	cdr3_aa
TRBD1	TRBV5-8	TRBJ2-1	TGTGCCAGCAGCCGGGGACAGGATAACAATGAGCAGTTCTTC	CASSRGQDNNEQFF
TRBD1	TRBV7-9	TRBJ1-1	TGTGCCAGCAGCCGTAGCCCGGGACAGGGCTACACTGAAGCTTTCTTT	CASSRSPGQGYTEAFF
NA	TRBV6-5	TRBJ2-5	TGTGCCAGCAGTCTACCGGAGCGGCGAGAGACCCAGTACTTC	CASSLPERRETQYF
NA	TRBV27	TRBJ1-2	TGTGCCAGCAGTCCCTCGGGACTCCCGAGGGGCGGCTACACCTTC	CASSPSGLPRGGYTF
TRBD2	TRBV29-1	TRBJ2-1	TGCAGCGTTACTAGCGGGGGGGACTACAATGAGCAGTTCTTC	CSVTSGGDYNEQFF
NA	TRBV6-5	TRBJ1-3	TGTGCCAGCAGTCTCCAGATGCCCGGAAACACCATATATTTT	CASSLQMPGNTIYF
TRBD1	TRBV7-9	TRBJ2-5	TGTGCCAGCAGCTCTACCTACAGGGGACAAGAGACCCAGTACTTC	CASSSTYRGQETQYF
NA	TRBV9	TRBJ2-7	TGTGCCAGCGGGAGTGCCTACGAGCAGTACTTC	CASGSAYEQYF
TRBD2	TRBV2	TRBJ2-7	TGTGCCAGCGCTAGCGGGAGTTACGAGCAGTACTTC	CASASGSYEQYF
TRBD2	TRBV5-1	TRBJ2-1	TGCGCCAGCAGAGGGACTAGCGGGGGGAACAATGAGCAGTTCTTC	CASRGTSGGNNEQFF
NA	TRBV28	TRBJ2-2	TGTGCCAGCAGTCCAACTCTGGGGGCCGCGAACACCGGGGAGCTGTTTTTT	CASSPTLGAANTGELFF
TRBD2	TRBV9	TRBJ2-1	TGTGCCAGCAGCGCCCTCGGACTAGCGGGAGCTTCCTACAATGAGCAGTTCTTC	CASSALGLAGASYNEQFF
NA	TRBV6-6	TRBJ2-5	TGTGCCAGCAGGCAACAGGGAGCGGAGACCCAGTACTTC	CASRQQGAETQYF
NA	TRBV19	TRBJ1-6	TGTGCCAGTAGCCAACAGGGATATAATTCACCCCTCCACTTT	CASSQQGYNSPLHF
TRBD1	TRBV27	TRBJ2-7	TGTGCCAGAGAAATGACAGACCACAGGGGATGGTCCTACGAGCAGTACTTC	CAREMTDHRGWSYEQYF
NA	TRBV29-1	TRBJ1-4	TGCAGCGTTGAATTGGCAGGGACTAATGAAAAACTGTTTTTT	CSVELAGTNEKLFF
TRBD2	TRBV4-3	TRBJ2-1	TGCGCCAGCAGCCAGAGCGGGAGTACGTGGAATGAGCAGTTCTTC	CASSQSGSTWNEQFF
TRBD1	TRBV19	TRBJ1-1	TGTGCCAGTAGCCCCGACAGGGTGAACACTGAAGCTTTCTTT	CASSPDRVNTEAFF
NA	TRBV6-1	TRBJ2-2	TGTGCCAGCATGAGCCTCGGGGAGCTGTTTTTT	CASMSLGELFF